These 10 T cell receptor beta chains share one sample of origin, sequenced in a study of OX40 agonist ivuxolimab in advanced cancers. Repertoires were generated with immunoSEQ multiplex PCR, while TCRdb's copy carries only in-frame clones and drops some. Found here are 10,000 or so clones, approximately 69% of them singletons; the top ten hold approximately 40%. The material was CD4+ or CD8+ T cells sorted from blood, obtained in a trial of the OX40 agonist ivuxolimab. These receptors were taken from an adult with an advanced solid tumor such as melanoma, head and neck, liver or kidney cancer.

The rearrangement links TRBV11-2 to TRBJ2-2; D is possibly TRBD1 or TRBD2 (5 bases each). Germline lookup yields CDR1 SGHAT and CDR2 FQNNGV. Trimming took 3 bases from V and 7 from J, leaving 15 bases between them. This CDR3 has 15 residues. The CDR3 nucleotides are TGTGCCAGCAGCTTCACAGGAGGCGTTGGCGGGGAGCTGTTTTTT. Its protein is CASSFTGGVGGELFF.

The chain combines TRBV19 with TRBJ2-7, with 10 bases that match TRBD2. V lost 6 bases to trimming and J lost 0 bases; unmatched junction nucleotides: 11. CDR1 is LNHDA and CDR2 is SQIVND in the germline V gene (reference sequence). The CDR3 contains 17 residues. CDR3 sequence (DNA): TGTGCCAGTAGGACGTCTAGCGGGAGTCCCCCCTCCTACGAGCAGTACTTC. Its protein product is CASRTSSGSPPSYEQYF.

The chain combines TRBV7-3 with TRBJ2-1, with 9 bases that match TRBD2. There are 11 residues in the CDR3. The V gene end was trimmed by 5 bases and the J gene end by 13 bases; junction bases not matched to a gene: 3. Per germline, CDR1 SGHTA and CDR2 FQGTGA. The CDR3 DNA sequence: TGTGCCAGCAGCAGCGGGAGGAAACAGTTCTTC. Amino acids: CASSSGRKQFF.

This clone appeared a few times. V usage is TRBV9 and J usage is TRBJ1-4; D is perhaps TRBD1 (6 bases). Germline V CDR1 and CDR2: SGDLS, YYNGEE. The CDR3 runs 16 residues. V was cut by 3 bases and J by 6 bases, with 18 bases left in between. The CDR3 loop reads CASSERPGQPDEKLFF. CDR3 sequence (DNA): TGTGCCAGCAGCGAACGTCCAGGACAGCCGGATGAAAAACTGTTTTTT.

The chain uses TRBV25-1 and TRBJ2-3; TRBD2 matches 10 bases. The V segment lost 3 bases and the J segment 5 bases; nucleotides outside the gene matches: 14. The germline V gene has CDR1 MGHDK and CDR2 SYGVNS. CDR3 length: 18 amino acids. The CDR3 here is CASSEASGRTIGGDTQYF. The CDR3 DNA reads TGTGCCAGCAGTGAGGCTAGCGGGAGAACAATCGGGGGAGATACGCAGTATTTT.

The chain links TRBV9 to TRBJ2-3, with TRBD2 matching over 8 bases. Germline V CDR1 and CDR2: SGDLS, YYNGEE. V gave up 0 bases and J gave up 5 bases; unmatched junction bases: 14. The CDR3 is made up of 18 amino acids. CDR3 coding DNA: TGTGCCAGCAGCGTAGCTCTTGCAGCGGGAGTGGGTAGAGATACGCAGTATTTT. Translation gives CASSVALAAGVGRDTQYF.

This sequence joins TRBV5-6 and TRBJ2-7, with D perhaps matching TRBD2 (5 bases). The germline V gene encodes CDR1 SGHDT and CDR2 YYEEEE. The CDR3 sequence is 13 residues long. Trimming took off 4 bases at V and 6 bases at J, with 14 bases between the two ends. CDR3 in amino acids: CASSLEGRSEQYF. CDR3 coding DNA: TGTGCCAGCAGCCTGGAAGGGAGATCCGAGCAGTACTTC.

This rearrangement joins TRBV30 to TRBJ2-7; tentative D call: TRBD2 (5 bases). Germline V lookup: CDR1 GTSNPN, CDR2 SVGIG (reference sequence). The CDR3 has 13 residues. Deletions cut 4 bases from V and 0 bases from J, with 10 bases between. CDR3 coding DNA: TGTGCCTGGACGTGGGAGAACTCCTACGAGCAGTACTTC. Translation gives CAWTWENSYEQYF.

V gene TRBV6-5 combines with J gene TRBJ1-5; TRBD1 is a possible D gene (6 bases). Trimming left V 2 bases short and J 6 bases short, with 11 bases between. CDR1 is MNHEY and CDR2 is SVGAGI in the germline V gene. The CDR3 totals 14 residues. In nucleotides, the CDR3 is TGTGCCAGCAGTTACAACAGGGCGGGTCAGCCCCAGCATTTT. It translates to CASSYNRAGQPQHF.

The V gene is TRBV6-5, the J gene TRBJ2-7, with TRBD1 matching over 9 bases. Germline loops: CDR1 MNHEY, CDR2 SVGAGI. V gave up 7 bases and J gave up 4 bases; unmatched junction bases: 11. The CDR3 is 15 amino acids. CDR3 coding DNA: TGTGCCAGCATCCCGACCGGGACAGGGACTTACGAGCAGTACTTC. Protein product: CASIPTGTGTYEQYF.